This T cell receptor beta chain was sequenced for a study of blood T cell repertoires in COVID-19. Across the study: The United States, Italy and Spain provided the acute and convalescent COVID-19 samples. In each case, the material was cDNA or gDNA derived from T cells, B-cell-depleted T cells, or PBMCs.

As processed by the authors: Nucleated cell number was recorded as an estimate derived from reference gene primer amplification. Repertoires were generated with immunoSEQ multiplex PCR, while TCRdb's copy carries only in-frame clones and drops some. Clone size and V and J calls were adopted from that table, with D and trimming inferred from the DNA. The sample includes more than 300,000 clones, roughly 88% of them seen just once. The V end was cut by 1 base, the J end by 6 bases, with 15 bases between. The CDR3 has 15 amino acids. Germline V gene lookup returns CDR1 SGHTA and CDR2 FQGTGA. Input material: peripheral blood. V is TRBV7-3 and J is TRBJ1-1, with D perhaps TRBD1 (6 bases). This TCR derives from a woman aged 45 to 65 with acute or convalescent COVID-19. Here the CDR3 reads CASSLRGRGFAEAFF. The DNA of the CDR3 is TGTGCCAGCAGCTTAAGGGGCAGGGGTTTCGCTGAAGCTTTCTTT.